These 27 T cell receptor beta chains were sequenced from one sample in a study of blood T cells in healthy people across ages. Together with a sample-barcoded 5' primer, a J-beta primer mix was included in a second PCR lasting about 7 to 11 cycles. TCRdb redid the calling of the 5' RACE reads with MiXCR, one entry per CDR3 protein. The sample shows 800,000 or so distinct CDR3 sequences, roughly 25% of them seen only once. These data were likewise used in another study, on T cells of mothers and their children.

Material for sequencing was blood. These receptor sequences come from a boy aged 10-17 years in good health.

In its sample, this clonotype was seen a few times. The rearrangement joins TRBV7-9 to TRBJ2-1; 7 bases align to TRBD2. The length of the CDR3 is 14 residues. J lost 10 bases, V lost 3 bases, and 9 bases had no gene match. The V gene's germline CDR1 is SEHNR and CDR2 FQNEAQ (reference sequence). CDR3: CASSLSSGGGEQFF. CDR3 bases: TGTGCCAGCAGCTTGTCTAGCGGCGGTGGGGAGCAGTTCTTC.

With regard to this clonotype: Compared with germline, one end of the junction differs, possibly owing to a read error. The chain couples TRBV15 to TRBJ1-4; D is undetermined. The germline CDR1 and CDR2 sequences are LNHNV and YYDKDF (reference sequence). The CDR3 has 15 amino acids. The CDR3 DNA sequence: TGTGCCACCAGCAGAGGACGAGGGTTAAATGAGAAACTGTTTTTT. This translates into CATSRGRGLNEKLFF.

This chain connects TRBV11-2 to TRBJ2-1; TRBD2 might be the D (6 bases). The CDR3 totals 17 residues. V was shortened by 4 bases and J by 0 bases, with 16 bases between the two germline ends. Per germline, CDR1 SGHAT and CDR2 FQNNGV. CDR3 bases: TGTGCCAGCAGCTCGGAAGAGGACGGGAGCTCCTACAATGAGCAGTTCTTC. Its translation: CASSSEEDGSSYNEQFF.

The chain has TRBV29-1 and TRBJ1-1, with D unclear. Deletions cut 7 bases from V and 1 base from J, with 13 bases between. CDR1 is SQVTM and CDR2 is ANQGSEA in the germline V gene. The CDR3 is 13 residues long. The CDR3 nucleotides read TGCAGCGGGATGATAAGACCGAACACTGAAGCTTTCTTT. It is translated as CSGMIRPNTEAFF.

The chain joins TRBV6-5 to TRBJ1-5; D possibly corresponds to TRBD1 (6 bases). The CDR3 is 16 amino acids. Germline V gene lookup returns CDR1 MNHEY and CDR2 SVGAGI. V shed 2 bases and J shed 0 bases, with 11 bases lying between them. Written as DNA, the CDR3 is TGTGCCAGCAGTTACGGGGGCCGCAATAGCAATCAGCCCCAGCATTTT. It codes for CASSYGGRNSNQPQHF.

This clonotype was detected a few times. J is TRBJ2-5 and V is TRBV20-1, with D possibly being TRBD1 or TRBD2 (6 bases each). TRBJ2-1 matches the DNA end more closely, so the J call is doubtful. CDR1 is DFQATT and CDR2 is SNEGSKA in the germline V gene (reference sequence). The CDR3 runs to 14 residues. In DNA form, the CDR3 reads TGCAGTGCGGGTGGGGGGCTTGGTTGGAATGAGCAGTTCTTC. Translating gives CSAGGGLGWNEQFF.

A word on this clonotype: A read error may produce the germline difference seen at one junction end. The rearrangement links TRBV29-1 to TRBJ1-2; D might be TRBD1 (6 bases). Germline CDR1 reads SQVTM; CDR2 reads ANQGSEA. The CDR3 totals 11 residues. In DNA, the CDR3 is TGTAGCGGAGAGGCAGGGGAGGGCTACACCTTC. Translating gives CSGEAGEGYTF.

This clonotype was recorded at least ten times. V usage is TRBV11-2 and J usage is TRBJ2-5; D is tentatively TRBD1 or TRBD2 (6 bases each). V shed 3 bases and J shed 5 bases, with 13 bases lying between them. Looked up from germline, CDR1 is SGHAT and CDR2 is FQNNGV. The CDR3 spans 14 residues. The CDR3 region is CASSFTGAGETQYF. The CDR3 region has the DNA TGTGCCAGCAGCTTCACGGGGGCTGGGGAGACCCAGTACTTC.

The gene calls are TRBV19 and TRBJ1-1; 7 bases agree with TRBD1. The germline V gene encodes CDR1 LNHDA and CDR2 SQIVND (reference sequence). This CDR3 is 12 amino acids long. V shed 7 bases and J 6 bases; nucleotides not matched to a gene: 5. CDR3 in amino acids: CASTQGVAEAFF. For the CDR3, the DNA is TGTGCCAGTACCCAGGGGGTCGCTGAAGCTTTCTTT.

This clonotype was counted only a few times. The CDR3 region is CASSGTGGSGNTIYF. CDR3 sequence (DNA): TGTGCCAGCAGCGGGACAGGGGGCTCTGGAAACACCATATATTTT. V and J are TRBV7-9 and TRBJ1-3, with 11 bases identical to TRBD1. CDR3 length equals 15 residues. J was trimmed by 0 bases and V by 5 bases; bases with no gene match: 0. Germline loops: CDR1 SEHNR, CDR2 FQNEAQ (reference sequence).

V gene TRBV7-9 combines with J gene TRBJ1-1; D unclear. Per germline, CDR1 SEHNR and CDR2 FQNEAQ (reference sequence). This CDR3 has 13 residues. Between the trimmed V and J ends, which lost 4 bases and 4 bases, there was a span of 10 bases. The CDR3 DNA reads TGTGCCAGCAGCTCCCTGGCGAGCACTGAAGCTTTCTTT. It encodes CASSSLASTEAFF.

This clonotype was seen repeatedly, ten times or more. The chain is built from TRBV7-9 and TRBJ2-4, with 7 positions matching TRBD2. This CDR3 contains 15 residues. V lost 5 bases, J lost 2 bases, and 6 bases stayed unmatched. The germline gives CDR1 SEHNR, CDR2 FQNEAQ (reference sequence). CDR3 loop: CASSTGGRPKNIQYF. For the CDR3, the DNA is TGTGCCAGCAGCACCGGGGGGAGGCCCAAAAACATTCAGTACTTC. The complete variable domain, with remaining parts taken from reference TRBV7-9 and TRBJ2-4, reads DTGVSQNPRHKITKRGQNVTFRCDPISEHNRLYWYRQTLGQGPEFLTYFQNEAQLEKSRLLSDRFSAERPKGSFSTLEIQRTEQGDSAMYLCASSTGGRPKNIQYFGAGTRLSVL.

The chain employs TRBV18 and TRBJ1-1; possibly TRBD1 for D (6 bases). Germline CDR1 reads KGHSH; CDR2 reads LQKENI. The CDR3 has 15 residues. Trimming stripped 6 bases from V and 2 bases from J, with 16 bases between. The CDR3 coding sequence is TGTGCCAGCTCCCCCCGACAGGAGACTAACACTGAAGCTTTCTTT. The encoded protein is CASSPRQETNTEAFF.

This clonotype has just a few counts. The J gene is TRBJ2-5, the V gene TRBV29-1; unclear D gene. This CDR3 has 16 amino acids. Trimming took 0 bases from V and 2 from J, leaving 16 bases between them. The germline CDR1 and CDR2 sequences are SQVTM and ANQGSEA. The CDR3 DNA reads TGCAGCGTTGAAGATCCCAAGAGGCGGCTACAAGAGACCCAGTACTTC. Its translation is CSVEDPKRRLQETQYF.

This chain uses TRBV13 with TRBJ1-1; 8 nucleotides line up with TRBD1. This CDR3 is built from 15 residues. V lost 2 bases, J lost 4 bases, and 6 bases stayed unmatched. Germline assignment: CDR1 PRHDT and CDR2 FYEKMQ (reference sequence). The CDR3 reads CASSLQGAVITEAFF. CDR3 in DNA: TGTGCCAGCAGCTTACAGGGGGCTGTTATCACTGAAGCTTTCTTT.

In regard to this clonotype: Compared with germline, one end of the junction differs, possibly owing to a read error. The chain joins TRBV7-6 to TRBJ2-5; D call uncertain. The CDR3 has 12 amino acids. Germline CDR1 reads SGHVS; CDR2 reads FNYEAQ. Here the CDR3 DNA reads TGTGCCAGCAGCTTAATAAGAGAGACCCGGTACTTC. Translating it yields CASSLIRETRYF.

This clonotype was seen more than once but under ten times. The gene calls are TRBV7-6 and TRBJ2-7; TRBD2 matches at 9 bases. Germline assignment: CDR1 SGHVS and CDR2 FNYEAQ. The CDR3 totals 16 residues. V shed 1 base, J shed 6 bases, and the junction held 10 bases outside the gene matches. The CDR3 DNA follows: TGTGCCAGCAGCTTAGGGGGGGGGACTAGCAAGGCCGAGCAGTACTTC. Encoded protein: CASSLGGGTSKAEQYF. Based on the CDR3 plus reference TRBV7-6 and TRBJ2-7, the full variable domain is GAGVSQSPRYKVTKRGQDVALRCDPISGHVSLYWYRQALGQGPEFLTYFNYEAQQDKSGLPNDRFSAERPEGSISTLTIQRTEQRDSAMYRCASSLGGGTSKAEQYFGPGTRLTVT.

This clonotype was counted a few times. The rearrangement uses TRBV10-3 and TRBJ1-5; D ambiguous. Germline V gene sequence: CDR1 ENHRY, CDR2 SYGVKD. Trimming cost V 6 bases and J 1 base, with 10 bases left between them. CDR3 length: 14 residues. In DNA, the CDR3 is TGTGCCATCAGCGGGGAGTTGAGCAATCAGCCCCAGCATTTT. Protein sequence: CAISGELSNQPQHF.

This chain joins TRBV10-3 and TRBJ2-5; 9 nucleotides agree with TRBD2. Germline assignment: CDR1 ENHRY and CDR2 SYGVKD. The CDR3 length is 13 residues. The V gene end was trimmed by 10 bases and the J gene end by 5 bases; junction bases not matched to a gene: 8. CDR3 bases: TGTGCCAGCGGGAGGGCCGGGGTGGAGACCCAGTACTTC. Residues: CASGRAGVETQYF.

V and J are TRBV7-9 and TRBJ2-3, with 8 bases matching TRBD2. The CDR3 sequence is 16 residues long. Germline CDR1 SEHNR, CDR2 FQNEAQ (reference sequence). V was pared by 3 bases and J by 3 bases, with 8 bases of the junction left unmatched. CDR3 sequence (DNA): TGTGCCAGCAGCTTCAGAGCGGGAGTAGTGACAGATACGCAGTATTTT. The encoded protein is CASSFRAGVVTDTQYF.

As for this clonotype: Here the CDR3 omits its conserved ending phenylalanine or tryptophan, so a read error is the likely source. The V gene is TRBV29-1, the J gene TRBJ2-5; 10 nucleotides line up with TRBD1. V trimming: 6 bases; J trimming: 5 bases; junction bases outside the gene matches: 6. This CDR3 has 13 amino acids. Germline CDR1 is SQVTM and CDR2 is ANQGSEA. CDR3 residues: CSVETGGGETQYL. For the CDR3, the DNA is TGCAGCGTCGAGACAGGGGGCGGGGAGACCCAGTACCTC.

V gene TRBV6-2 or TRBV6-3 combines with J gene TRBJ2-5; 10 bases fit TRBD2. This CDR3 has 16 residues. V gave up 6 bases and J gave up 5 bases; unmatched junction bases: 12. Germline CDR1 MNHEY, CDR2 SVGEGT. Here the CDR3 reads CASSELAGPTGETQYF. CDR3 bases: TGTGCCAGCAGCGAACTAGCGGGGCCGACGGGGGAGACCCAGTACTTC.

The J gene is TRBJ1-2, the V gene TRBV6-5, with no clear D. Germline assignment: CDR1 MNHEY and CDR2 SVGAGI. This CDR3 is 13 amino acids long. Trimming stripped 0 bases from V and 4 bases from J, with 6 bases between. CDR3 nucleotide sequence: TGTGCCAGCAGTTACTCGACTTTCTATGGCTACACCTTC. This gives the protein CASSYSTFYGYTF.

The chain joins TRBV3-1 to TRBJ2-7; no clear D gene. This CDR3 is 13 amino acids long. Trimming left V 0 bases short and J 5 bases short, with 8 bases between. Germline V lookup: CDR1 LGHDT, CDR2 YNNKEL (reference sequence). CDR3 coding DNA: TGTGCCAGCAGCCAAGATCCCAAAGACGAGCAGTACTTC. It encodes CASSQDPKDEQYF.

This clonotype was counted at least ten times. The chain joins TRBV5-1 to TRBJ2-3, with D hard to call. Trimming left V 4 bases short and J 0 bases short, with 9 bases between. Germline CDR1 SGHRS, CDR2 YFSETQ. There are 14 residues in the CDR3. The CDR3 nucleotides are TGCGCCAGCAGCCCCAATGACAGCACAGATACGCAGTATTTT. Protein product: CASSPNDSTDTQYF.

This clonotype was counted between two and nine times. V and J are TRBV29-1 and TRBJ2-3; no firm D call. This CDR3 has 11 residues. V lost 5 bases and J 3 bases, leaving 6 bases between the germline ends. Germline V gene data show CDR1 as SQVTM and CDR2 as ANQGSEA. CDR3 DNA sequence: TGCAGCGTTCCACAGACAGATACGCAGTATTTT. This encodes CSVPQTDTQYF.

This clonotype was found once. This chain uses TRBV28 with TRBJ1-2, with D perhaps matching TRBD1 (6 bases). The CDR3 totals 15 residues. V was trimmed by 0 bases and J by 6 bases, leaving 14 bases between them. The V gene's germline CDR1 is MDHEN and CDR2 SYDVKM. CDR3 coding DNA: TGTGCCAGCAGTTTATGGCCGGGGGCGTATGATGGCTACACCTTC. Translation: CASSLWPGAYDGYTF.